What follows describes a single T cell receptor beta chain. Its antigen is undetermined. The data derive from a study of PD-1 blockade in classical Hodgkin lymphoma. The germline CDR1 and CDR2 sequences are SGHAT and FQNNGV. This CDR3 is built from 16 residues. With 1 base removed from V and 4 bases from J, the gap between germline ends came to 16 bases. This table comes from immunoSEQ multiplex PCR, and its TCRdb copy is limited to in-frame clones, with some not included. Seen here are 13,000 or so clones, 80% to 95% observed once, and the top ten hold roughly 20%. No patient escaped relapse after autologous stem cell transplantation, and brentuximab vedotin exposure varied. Study results and caveats: Patients with an early start, nivolumab under 1 year after ASCT, were excluded. Causes of the repertoire differences remain undefined, possibly disease activity or prior therapy. The baseline diversity of complete responders showed similarity to that of newly diagnosed patients.

The genes are TRBV11-2 and TRBJ1-2; D call uncertain. The sequence was obtained from a human donor with classical Hodgkin lymphoma. The specimen was peripheral blood mononuclear cells (PBMCs), collected at baseline. CDR3 sequence: CASSLGPRTTTYGYTF. CDR3 DNA sequence: TGTGCCAGCAGCTTAGGGCCCCGTACGACTACCTATGGCTACACCTTC.